The clone carrying this TCR beta chain was seen repeatedly, ten times or more. In the authors' workflow: Per-sample TCR counts ranged from roughly 23,224 to 750,000, median 95,638. Using its own MiXCR run on the RACE reads, TCRdb lists one record per CDR3 protein. These V and J calls originate from TCRdb's pipeline instead of the authors' own analysis. The sample lists 80,000 to 100,000 distinct CDR3 sequences; about 6.8% were seen once. This specimen belongs to a study of human T cells and chemical hapten exposure. Study context: Mainly, slight library volume differences in the pool made TCR yields vary.

Time point defined: patch test 1, 2 weeks after DPC sensitization. Treatment of the sample: therapeutic diphenylcyclopropenone sensitization with weekly scalp DPC. People who gave samples had alopecia, were 18 to 70 years old, and were suitable for DPC. Trimming left V 6 bases short and J 6 bases short, with 23 bases between. This CDR3 spans 16 amino acids. Germline lookup yields CDR1 MNHEY and CDR2 SVGAGI. The rearrangement joins TRBV6-5 to TRBJ2-5; D gene unclear. The specimen comprised whole blood, sampled in connection with sensitization to the hapten diphenylcyclopropenone (DPC). The receptor was derived from a woman in her thirties with alopecia areata. Some clones in this sample may be carry-over from other donors' samples. The CDR3 DNA sequence: TGTGCCAGCAGGCCGACCGCGACGGTGTCGGGTCAGACCCAGTACTTC. It specifies CASRPTATVSGQTQYF.